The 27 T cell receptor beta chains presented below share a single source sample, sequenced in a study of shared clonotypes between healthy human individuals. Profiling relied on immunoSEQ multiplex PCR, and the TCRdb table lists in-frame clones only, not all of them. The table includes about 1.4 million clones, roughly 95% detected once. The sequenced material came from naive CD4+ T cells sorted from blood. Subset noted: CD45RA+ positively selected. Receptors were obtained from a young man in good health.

CDR3 coding DNA: TGTGCCAGCACCTACCGAGGAGCGGGTAAGGGTGAGCAGTTCTTC. Protein: CASTYRGAGKGEQFF. This chain joins TRBV5-8 and TRBJ2-1, with D possibly TRBD2 on 6 matching bases. CDR1 and CDR2 (germline): SGHTS, YDEGEE. The germline V and J ends were trimmed by 6 bases and 9 bases, with 22 bases remaining between them. This CDR3 is 15 amino acids long.

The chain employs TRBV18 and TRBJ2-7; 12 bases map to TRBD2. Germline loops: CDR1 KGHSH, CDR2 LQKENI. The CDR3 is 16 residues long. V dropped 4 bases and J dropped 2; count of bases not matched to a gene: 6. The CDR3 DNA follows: TGTGCCAGCTCACGGCCTAGCGGGAGGGTGGCCTACGAGCAGTACTTC. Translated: CASSRPSGRVAYEQYF.

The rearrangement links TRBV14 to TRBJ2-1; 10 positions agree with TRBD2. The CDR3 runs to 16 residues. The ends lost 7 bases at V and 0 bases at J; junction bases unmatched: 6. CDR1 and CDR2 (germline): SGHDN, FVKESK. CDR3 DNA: TGTGCCAGCACCCGGACTAGCGGCAGCTCCTACAATGAGCAGTTCTTC. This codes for CASTRTSGSSYNEQFF.

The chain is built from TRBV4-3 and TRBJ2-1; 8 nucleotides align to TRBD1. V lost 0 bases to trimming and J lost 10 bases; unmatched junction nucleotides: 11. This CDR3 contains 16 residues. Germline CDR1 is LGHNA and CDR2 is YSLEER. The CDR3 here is CASSQEIGQGAGEQFF. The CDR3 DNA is TGCGCCAGCAGCCAAGAGATAGGGCAGGGGGCAGGGGAGCAGTTCTTC.

The CDR3 here is CASRKSRGLAGGGTGELFF. The CDR3 DNA follows: TGTGCCAGCAGAAAGTCACGGGGACTAGCGGGAGGAGGGACCGGGGAGCTGTTTTTT. This chain connects TRBV7-9 to TRBJ2-2; 15 nucleotides align to TRBD2. The CDR3 extends over 19 amino acids. Trimming removed 6 bases from V and 5 bases from J; junction bases left unmatched: 13. Germline-derived CDR1 and CDR2 are SEHNR and FQNEAQ (reference sequence). The full variable domain, its missing parts supplied by reference TRBV7-9 and TRBJ2-2, is DTGVSQNPRHKITKRGQNVTFRCDPISEHNRLYWYRQTLGQGPEFLTYFQNEAQLEKSRLLSDRFSAERPKGSFSTLEIQRTEQGDSAMYLCASRKSRGLAGGGTGELFFGEGSRLTVL.

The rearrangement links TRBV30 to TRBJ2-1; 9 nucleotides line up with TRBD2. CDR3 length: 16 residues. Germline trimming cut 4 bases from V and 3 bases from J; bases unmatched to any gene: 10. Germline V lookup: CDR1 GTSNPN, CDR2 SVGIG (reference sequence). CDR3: CAWKTLAGDGYNEQFF. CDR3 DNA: TGTGCCTGGAAGACCTTAGCGGGAGATGGCTACAATGAGCAGTTCTTC.

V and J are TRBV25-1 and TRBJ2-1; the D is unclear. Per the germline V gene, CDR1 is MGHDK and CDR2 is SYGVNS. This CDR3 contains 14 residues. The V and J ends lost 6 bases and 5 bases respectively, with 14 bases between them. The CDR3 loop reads CASRAARGDNEQFF. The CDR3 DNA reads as TGTGCCAGCAGGGCTGCGAGAGGCGACAATGAGCAGTTCTTC.

CDR3 DNA: TGTGCCAGCTCACCACCATACCCTCCAGATACGCAGTATTTT. This translates into CASSPPYPPDTQYF. V gene TRBV18 combines with J gene TRBJ2-3; D call uncertain. The germline CDR1 and CDR2 sequences are KGHSH and LQKENI. This CDR3 is built from 14 residues. Trimming left V 0 bases short and J 4 bases short, with 8 bases between.

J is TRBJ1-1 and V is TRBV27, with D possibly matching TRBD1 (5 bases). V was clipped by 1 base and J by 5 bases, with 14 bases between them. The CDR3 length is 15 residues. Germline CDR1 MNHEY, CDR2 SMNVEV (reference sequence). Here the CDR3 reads CASSLYAQGLTEAFF. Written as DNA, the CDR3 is TGTGCCAGCAGTTTATACGCGCAGGGACTAACTGAAGCTTTCTTT.

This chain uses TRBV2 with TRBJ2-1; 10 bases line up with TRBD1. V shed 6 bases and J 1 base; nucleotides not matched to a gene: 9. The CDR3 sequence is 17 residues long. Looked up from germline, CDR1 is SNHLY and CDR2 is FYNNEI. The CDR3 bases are TGTGCCAGCAGACATATCACGGACAGGGGGTCCTACAATGAGCAGTTCTTC. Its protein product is CASRHITDRGSYNEQFF.

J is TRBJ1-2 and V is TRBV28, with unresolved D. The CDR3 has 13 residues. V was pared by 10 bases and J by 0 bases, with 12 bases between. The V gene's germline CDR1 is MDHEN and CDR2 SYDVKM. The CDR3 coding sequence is TGTGCCACTTCAAGAACTGCTAACTATGGCTACACCTTC. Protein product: CATSRTANYGYTF.

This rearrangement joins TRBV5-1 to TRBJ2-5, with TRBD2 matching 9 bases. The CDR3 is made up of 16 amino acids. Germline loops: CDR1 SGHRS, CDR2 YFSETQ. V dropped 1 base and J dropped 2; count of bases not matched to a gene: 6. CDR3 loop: CASSLHSSGNQETQYF. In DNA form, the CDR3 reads TGCGCCAGCAGCTTGCACTCTAGCGGGAATCAAGAGACCCAGTACTTC.

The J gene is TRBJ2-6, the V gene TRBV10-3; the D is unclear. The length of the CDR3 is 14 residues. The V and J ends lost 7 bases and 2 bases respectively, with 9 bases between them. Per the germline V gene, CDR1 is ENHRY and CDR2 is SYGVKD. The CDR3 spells CAIMTTAGANVLTF. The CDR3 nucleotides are TGTGCCATCATGACGACGGCTGGGGCCAACGTCCTGACTTTC.

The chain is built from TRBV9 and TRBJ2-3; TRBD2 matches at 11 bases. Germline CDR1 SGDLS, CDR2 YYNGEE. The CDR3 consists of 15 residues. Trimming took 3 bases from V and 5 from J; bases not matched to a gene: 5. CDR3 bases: TGTGCCAGCAGCGGAATTAGCGGGAGGGGAGATACGCAGTATTTT. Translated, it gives CASSGISGRGDTQYF.

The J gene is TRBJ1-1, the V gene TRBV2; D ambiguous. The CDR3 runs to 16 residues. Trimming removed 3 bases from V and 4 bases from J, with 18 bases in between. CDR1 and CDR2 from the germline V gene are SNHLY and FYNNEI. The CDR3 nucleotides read TGTGCCAGCAGTGACCTAATGCCCGTTTTGGGCACTGAAGCTTTCTTT. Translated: CASSDLMPVLGTEAFF.

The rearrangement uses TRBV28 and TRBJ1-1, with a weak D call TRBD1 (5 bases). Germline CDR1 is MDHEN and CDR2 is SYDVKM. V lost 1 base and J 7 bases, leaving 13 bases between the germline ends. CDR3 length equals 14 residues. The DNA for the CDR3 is TGTGCCAGCAGTTTATCGTCAACGGGGGGTGAAGCTTTCTTT. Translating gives CASSLSSTGGEAFF.

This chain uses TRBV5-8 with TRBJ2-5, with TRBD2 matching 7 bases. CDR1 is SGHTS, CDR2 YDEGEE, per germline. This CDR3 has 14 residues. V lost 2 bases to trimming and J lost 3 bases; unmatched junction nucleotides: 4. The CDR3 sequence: CASSLTRGKETQYF. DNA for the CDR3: TGTGCCAGCAGCTTAACGCGGGGGAAAGAGACCCAGTACTTC. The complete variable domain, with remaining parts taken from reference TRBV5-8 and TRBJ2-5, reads EAGVTQSPTHLIKTRGQQATLRCSPISGHTSVYWYQQALGLGLQFLLWYDEGEERNRGNFPPRFSGRQFPNYSSELNVNALELEDSALYLCASSLTRGKETQYFGPGTRLLVL.

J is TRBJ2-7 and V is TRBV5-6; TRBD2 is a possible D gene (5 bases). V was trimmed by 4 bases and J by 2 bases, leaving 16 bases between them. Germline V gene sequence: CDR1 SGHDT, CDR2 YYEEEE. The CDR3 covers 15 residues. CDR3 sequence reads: CASSLVSGIPYEQYF. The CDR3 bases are TGTGCCAGCAGCCTGGTTTCGGGAATCCCCTACGAGCAGTACTTC.

The DNA of the CDR3 is TGTGCCAGCAGCTTAACAGCGGGAGGATCGGATGAGCAGTTCTTC. This encodes CASSLTAGGSDEQFF. The chain uses TRBV11-3 and TRBJ2-1; 9 bases are shared with TRBD2. Germline CDR1 is SGHNT and CDR2 is YENEEA. V trimming: 2 bases; J trimming: 8 bases; junction bases outside the gene matches: 7. This CDR3 is built from 15 residues.

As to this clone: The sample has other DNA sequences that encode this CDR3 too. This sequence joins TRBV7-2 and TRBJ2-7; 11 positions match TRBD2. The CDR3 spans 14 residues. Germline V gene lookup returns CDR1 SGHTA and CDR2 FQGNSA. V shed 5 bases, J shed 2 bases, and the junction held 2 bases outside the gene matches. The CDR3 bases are TGTGCCAGCAGCAGGGGACTAGCGGCCTACGAGCAGTACTTC. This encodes CASSRGLAAYEQYF.

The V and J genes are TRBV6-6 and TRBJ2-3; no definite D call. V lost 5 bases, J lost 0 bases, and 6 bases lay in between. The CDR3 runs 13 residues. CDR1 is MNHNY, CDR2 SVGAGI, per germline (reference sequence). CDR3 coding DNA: TGTGCCAGCAGTCACCAAAGCACAGATACGCAGTATTTT. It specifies CASSHQSTDTQYF.

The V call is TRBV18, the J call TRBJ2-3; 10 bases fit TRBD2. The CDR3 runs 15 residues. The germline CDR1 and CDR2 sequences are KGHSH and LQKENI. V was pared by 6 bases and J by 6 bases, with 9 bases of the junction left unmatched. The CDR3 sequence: CASSGRGLAPDTQYF. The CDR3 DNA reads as TGTGCCAGCTCGGGGAGGGGACTAGCGCCGGATACGCAGTATTTT.

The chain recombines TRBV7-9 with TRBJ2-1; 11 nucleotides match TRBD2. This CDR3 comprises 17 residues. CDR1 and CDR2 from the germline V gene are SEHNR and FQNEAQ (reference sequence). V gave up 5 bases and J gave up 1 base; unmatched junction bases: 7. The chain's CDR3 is CASSPRGLAESYNEQFF. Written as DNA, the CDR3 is TGTGCCAGCAGCCCACGGGGACTAGCGGAATCCTACAATGAGCAGTTCTTC. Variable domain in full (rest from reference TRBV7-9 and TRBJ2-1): DTGVSQNPRHKITKRGQNVTFRCDPISEHNRLYWYRQTLGQGPEFLTYFQNEAQLEKSRLLSDRFSAERPKGSFSTLEIQRTEQGDSAMYLCASSPRGLAESYNEQFFGPGTRLTVL.

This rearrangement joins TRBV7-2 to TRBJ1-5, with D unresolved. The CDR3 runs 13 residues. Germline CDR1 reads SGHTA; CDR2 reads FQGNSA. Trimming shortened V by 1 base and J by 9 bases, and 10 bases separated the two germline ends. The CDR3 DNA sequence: TGTGCCAGCAGCTTAGATTGGAGTGGGCCCCAGCATTTT. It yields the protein CASSLDWSGPQHF.

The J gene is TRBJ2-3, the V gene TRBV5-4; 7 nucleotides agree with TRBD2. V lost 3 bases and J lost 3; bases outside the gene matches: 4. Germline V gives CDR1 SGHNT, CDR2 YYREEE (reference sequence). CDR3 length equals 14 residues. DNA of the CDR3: TGTGCCAGCAGCTCGGGAGCGGGAACAGATACGCAGTATTTT. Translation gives CASSSGAGTDTQYF.

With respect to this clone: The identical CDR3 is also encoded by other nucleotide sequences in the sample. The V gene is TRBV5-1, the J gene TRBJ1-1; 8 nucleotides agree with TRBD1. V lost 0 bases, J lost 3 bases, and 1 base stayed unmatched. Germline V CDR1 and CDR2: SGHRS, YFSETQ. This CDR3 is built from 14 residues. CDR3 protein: CASSLVTGDTEAFF. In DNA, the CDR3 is TGCGCCAGCAGCTTGGTGACAGGGGACACTGAAGCTTTCTTT.

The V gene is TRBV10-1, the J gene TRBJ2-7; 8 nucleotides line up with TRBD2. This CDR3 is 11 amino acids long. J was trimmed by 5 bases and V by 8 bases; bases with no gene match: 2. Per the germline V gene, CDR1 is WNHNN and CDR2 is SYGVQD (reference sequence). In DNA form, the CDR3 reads TGCGCCAGCCAAGCGGGAGACGAGCAGTACTTC. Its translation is CASQAGDEQYF.